This T cell receptor (beta chain) was found in a study of early T cells in non-severe SARS-CoV-2 infection. TCRdb reanalysed the 5' RACE reads using MiXCR and keeps one entry per CDR3 protein. The table lists around 88,000 distinct CDR3 sequences, about an eighth of them singletons, with about 7.5% in the top ten. The CDR3 has 16 residues. CDR1 and CDR2 from the germline V gene are MNHNS and SASEGT. Trimming removed 2 bases from V and 6 bases from J, with 16 bases in between. Sequenced input: whole blood. This TCR was sampled from an adult who was a healthcare worker with PCR-confirmed SARS-CoV-2 infection or an uninfected control (not recorded which). The gene calls are TRBV6-1 and TRBJ1-4; tentative D call: TRBD1 (5 bases). CDR3 in amino acids: CASSEFASGTDEKLFF. The CDR3 DNA reads TGTGCCAGCAGTGAATTCGCCTCGGGGACCGATGAAAAACTGTTTTTT.